Presented here are 14 T cell receptor beta chains from one specimen sequenced in a study of T cells after yellow fever vaccination. TCRdb re-called the 5' RACE reads with MiXCR, one entry per CDR3 protein. The table has 95,000 to 150,000 distinct CDR3 sequences, over 12% seen once. The input for sequencing was CD8+ T cells sorted from PBMCs, taken 5 days after the yellow fever booster vaccination. The receptors shown here come from a man aged 18 to 30 who received the YFV17D yellow fever vaccine.

The chain joins TRBV4-1 to TRBJ2-2, with D unresolved. V lost 0 bases to trimming and J lost 2 bases, with 19 bases between them. This CDR3 is 19 amino acids long. The V gene's germline CDR1 is MGHRA and CDR2 YSYEKL. CDR3 region: CASSQESVGSHINTGELFF. The CDR3 nucleotides read TGCGCCAGCAGCCAAGAAAGTGTCGGCAGCCACATAAACACCGGGGAGCTGTTTTTT.

The chain couples TRBV19 to TRBJ1-1; D is ambiguous. V was shortened by 3 bases and J by 7 bases, with 9 bases between the two germline ends. CDR1 LNHDA and CDR2 SQIVND come from the germline V gene (reference sequence). CDR3 size: 12 residues. The CDR3 sequence: CASSILFREAFF. The CDR3 region has the DNA TGTGCCAGTAGTATTTTATTTCGTGAAGCTTTCTTT.

The rearrangement joins TRBV4-3 to TRBJ2-1; no reliable D call. CDR3 length: 15 residues. The germline V and J ends were trimmed by 0 bases and 4 bases, with 10 bases remaining between them. Germline-derived CDR1 and CDR2 are LGHNA and YSLEER. The CDR3 DNA reads TGCGCCAGCAGCCAAGATGGGAAGGATTACAATGAGCAGTTCTTC. Protein sequence: CASSQDGKDYNEQFF.

This chain links TRBV5-6 with TRBJ2-1, with TRBD2 matching 13 bases. Looked up from germline, CDR1 is SGHDT and CDR2 is YYEEEE. After removal of 4 bases from V and 3 bases from J, the junction contained 10 bases not matched to a gene. The length of the CDR3 is 18 residues. The CDR3 spells CASSTGTSGARFYNEQFF. The CDR3 coding sequence is TGTGCCAGCAGCACGGGGACTAGCGGGGCCCGTTTCTACAATGAGCAGTTCTTC.

This clonotype was seen a handful of times. The chain carries TRBV7-2 and TRBJ2-7, with unresolved D. The V end lost 5 bases, the J end lost 7 bases, and 12 bases lay between the germline ends. The V gene's germline CDR1 is SGHTA and CDR2 FQGNSA. The length of the CDR3 is 12 residues. CDR3 in amino acids: CASSPRQSEQYV. The CDR3 coding sequence is TGTGCCAGCAGCCCCCGTCAGTCGGAGCAGTACGTC.

This clonotype was recorded a few times. V is TRBV6-2 or TRBV6-3 and J is TRBJ1-1, with D uncertain. V lost 2 bases to trimming and J lost 1 base, with 5 bases between them. Germline-derived CDR1 and CDR2 are MNHEY and SVGEGT. CDR3 length equals 13 residues. This chain's CDR3 is CASSYEKNTEAFF. CDR3 in DNA: TGTGCCAGCAGTTACGAGAAGAACACTGAAGCTTTCTTT.

This sequence joins TRBV7-9 and TRBJ2-1; D remains unclear. The CDR3 loop spans 16 amino acids. V gave up 6 bases and J gave up 0 bases, with 15 bases separating them. Germline V gives CDR1 SEHNR, CDR2 FQNEAQ (reference sequence). The CDR3 is CASSSITRPSYNEQFF. CDR3 coding DNA: TGTGCCAGCAGTTCAATCACTCGCCCCTCCTACAATGAGCAGTTCTTC. Combining the CDR3 with reference TRBV7-9 and TRBJ2-1 gives the whole variable domain DTGVSQNPRHKITKRGQNVTFRCDPISEHNRLYWYRQTLGQGPEFLTYFQNEAQLEKSRLLSDRFSAERPKGSFSTLEIQRTEQGDSAMYLCASSSITRPSYNEQFFGPGTRLTVL.

This clonotype has just a few counts. The chain joins TRBV5-4 to TRBJ1-1; 8 bases are shared with TRBD1. Germline CDR1 reads SGHNT; CDR2 reads YYREEE (reference sequence). After removal of 4 bases from V and 4 bases from J, the junction contained 6 bases not matched to a gene. The CDR3 is 14 residues long. The CDR3 coding sequence is TGTGCCAGCAGCGTCGACAGGGGCTCCACTGAAGCTTTCTTT. The encoded protein is CASSVDRGSTEAFF.

This clonotype was observed many times. The chain is built from TRBV4-3 and TRBJ1-1; 9 bases agree with TRBD1. The CDR3 consists of 16 residues. CDR1 and CDR2 (germline): LGHNA, YSLEER. Trimming removed 4 bases from V and 1 base from J; junction bases left unmatched: 7. CDR3 DNA sequence: TGCGCCAGCAGCCCCCGGGACAGGGAAAGGAACACTGAAGCTTTCTTT. Protein: CASSPRDRERNTEAFF.

This clonotype was seen only a few times. This rearrangement joins TRBV12-3 or TRBV12-4 to TRBJ2-2; TRBD2 matches 9 bases. V dropped 5 bases and J dropped 7; count of bases not matched to a gene: 5. This CDR3 region has 14 residues. CDR3 in amino acids: CASSPHSGGGELFF. The CDR3 nucleotides read TGTGCCAGCAGTCCTCATAGCGGGGGCGGGGAGCTGTTTTTT.

The rearrangement links TRBV27 to TRBJ2-1, with 7 bases identical to TRBD2. V lost 3 bases and J lost 4; bases outside the gene matches: 6. Germline CDR1 and CDR2: MNHEY and SMNVEV (reference sequence). The CDR3 is 15 amino acids. The CDR3 nucleotides read TGTGCCAGCAGTTTCGGGGGGTGGCCTTACAATGAGCAGTTCTTC. This codes for CASSFGGWPYNEQFF.

J is TRBJ2-4 and V is TRBV6-4; D is possibly TRBD1 (5 bases). V was clipped by 3 bases and J by 0 bases, with 12 bases between them. Germline-derived CDR1 and CDR2 are MRHNA and SNTAGT. The CDR3 runs to 16 residues. The CDR3 DNA follows: TGTGCCAGCAGTGATAGGGGAAGCCTAGCCAAAAACATTCAGTACTTC. Its protein is CASSDRGSLAKNIQYF.

The chain links TRBV4-2 to TRBJ1-5, with D possibly matching TRBD1 (6 bases). The CDR3 loop spans 16 amino acids. With 0 bases removed from V and 0 bases from J, the gap between germline ends came to 9 bases. Germline V gene data show CDR1 as LGHNA and CDR2 as YNFKEQ. The CDR3 bases are TGTGCCAGCAGCCAAGATAGACAGGATAGCAATCAGCCCCAGCATTTT. As protein: CASSQDRQDSNQPQHF.

At least ten counts were recorded for this clonotype. CDR3 nucleotide sequence: TGCAGCGTGCAAGGACTAGCGGGGTCCAAAAACATTCAGTACTTC. Translated: CSVQGLAGSKNIQYF. The rearrangement joins TRBV29-1 to TRBJ2-4, with TRBD2 identical over 12 bases. The CDR3 contains 15 residues. Germline V gene sequence: CDR1 SQVTM, CDR2 ANQGSEA. V was clipped by 6 bases and J by 2 bases; unmatched bases: 5.